The present T cell receptor beta chain was sequenced within a study of blood T cell repertoires in COVID-19 (dated by TCRdb to about 2020). Regarding the study in general: Collaborator samples came from the United States, Italy and Spain and covered acute and convalescent phases of COVID-19. The samples were drawn from the first 160 participants of the ongoing ImmuneRACE study and from about 1,200 subjects provided by 6 global collaborators. The prospective study material was composed of cDNA or gDNA derived from T cells, B-cell-depleted T cells, or PBMCs. Subjects who had been exposed to COVID-19, were actively infected with it, or had recovered from it provided the deeply sampled blood TCRbeta repertoires that made up the dataset. The repertoires were made available in a free public database intended to serve as a resource for research on the immune response to SARS-CoV-2. Sample metadata almost always included a de-identified subject ID, COVID-19 status, age in years and sex. Where available, HLA class I and class II types were taken from metadata supplied by the sample provider and were not determined by assay-based typing.

The research as a whole found: The amount of clinical and demographic metadata varied by source and participant and was provided uncurated.

The immunoSEQ Assay, a bias-controlled multiplex PCR, was used to amplify TCRbeta CDR3 regions from genomic DNA. Per the authors' processing: Nucleated cell counts per sample were estimated from amplification of reference gene primers within the assay. To quantify the absolute abundance of each unique TCRbeta CDR3 rearrangement, sequence reads were collapsed and filtered. For each sample, productive Simpson clonality was calculated as the square root of Simpson's diversity index over productive rearrangements. In TCRdb, the immuneACCESS table is reduced to in-frame sequences with V and J assigned. These tables do not hold every clone; where another copy was compared, an unresolved V gene accounts for under half, and the others remain unexplained. V and J calls and clone size are as listed in that table; D and trimming were resolved from the DNA. Here the sample has approximately 200,000 clones; 85% to 90% occur a single time. The ten largest account for 6.2% of the sample.

A second Seattle source provided samples from volunteer blood donors who had recovered from COVID-19. Whole blood was collected in K2EDTA tubes by collaborating institutions according to the institutions' own protocols. For TCRbeta analysis, collaborator samples were shipped as frozen whole blood, as isolated PBMCs, or as DNA extracted from either sample type. Comment on this clone: The specificity of this receptor is unknown. There are no base qualities to consult, and no much larger clone falls within one base.

CDR1 and CDR2 are drawn from the germline V gene (reference sequence): MNHNY, SVGAGI. V loses 2 bases of germline sequence and J loses 6 bases, and the interval between the two ends is 6 bases. From the cysteine up to the phenylalanine, the CDR3 has a length of 12 residues. Only the CDR3 DNA stays, 36 bases, in frame from base 1. Material: peripheral blood. This sequence originates from a man between 60 and 75 years old who had recovered from COVID-19. The chain couples TRBV6-6 to TRBJ2-3; the D gene is unclear. The DNA sequence reads TGTGCCAGCAGTTACGGAGTGGATACGCAGTATTTT. Its protein product is CASSYGVDTQYF.